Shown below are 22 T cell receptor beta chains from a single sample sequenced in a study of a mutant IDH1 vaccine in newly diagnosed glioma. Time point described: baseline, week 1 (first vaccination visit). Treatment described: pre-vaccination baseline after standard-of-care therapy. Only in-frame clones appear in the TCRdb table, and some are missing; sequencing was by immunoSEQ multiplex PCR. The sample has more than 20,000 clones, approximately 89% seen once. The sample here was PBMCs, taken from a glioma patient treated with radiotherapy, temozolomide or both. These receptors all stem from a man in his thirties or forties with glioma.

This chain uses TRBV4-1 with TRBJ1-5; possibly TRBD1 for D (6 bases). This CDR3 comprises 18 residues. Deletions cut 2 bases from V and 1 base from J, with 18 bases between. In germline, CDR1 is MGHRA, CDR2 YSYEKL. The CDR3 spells CASSQKGGGGKSNQPQHF. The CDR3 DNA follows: TGCGCCAGCAGCCAAAAGGGGGGTGGGGGGAAAAGCAATCAGCCCCAGCATTTT.

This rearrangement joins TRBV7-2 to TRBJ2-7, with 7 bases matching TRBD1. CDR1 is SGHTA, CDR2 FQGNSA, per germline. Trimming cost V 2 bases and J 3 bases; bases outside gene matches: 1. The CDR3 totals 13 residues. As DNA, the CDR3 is TGTGCCAGCAGCTTAAACAGGGGCTACGAGCAGTACTTC. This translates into CASSLNRGYEQYF.

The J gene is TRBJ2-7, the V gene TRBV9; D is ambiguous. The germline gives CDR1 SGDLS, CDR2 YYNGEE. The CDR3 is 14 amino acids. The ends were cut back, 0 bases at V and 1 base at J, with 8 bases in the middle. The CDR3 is CASSVAADSYEQYF. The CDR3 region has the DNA TGTGCCAGCAGCGTAGCCGCCGATTCCTACGAGCAGTACTTC.

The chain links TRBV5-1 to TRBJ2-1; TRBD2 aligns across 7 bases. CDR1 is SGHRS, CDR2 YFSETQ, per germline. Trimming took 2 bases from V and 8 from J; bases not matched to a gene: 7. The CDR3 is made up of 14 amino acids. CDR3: CASSLGREVDEQFF. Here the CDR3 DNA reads TGCGCCAGCAGCTTAGGACGGGAGGTAGATGAGCAGTTCTTC. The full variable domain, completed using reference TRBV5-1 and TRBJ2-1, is KAGVTQTPRYLIKTRGQQVTLSCSPISGHRSVSWYQQTPGQGLQFLFEYFSETQRNKGNFPGRFSGRQFSNSRSEMNVSTLELGDSALYLCASSLGREVDEQFFGPGTRLTVL.

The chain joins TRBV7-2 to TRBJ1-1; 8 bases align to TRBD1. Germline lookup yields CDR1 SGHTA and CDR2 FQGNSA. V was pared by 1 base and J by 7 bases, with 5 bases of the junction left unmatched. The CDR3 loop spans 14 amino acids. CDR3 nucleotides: TGTGCCAGCAGCTTAGGGGACAGGACCCTTGAAGCTTTCTTT. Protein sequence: CASSLGDRTLEAFF.

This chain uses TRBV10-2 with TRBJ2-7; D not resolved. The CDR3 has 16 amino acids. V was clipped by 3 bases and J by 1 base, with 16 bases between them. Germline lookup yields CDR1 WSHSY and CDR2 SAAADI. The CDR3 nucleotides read TGCGCCAGCAGTGATAAATCGGCCGGATCTTCCTACGAGCAGTACTTC. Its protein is CASSDKSAGSSYEQYF.

In DNA form, the CDR3 reads TGTGCCAGCAGCTTAGGGGACAGACGAAGCTCCTACGAGCAGTACTTC. Its translation is CASSLGDRRSSYEQYF. V and J are TRBV7-9 and TRBJ2-7; 7 positions agree with TRBD1. From germline, CDR1 is SEHNR and CDR2 FQNEAQ (reference sequence). Losses at the gene ends were 1 base for V and 0 bases for J; bases not matched to a gene: 6. This CDR3 region has 16 residues.

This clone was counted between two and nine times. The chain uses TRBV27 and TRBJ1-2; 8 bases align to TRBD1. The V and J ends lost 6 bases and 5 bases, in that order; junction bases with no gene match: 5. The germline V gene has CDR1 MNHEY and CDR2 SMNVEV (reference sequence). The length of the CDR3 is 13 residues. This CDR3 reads CASSTGGGYGYTF. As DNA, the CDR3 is TGTGCCAGCAGCACAGGGGGAGGATATGGCTACACCTTC.

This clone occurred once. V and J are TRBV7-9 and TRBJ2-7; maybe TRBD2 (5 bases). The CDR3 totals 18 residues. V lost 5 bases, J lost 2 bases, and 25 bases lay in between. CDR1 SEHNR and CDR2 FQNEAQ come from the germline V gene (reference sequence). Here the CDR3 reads CASSRGSQRYSIAYEQYF. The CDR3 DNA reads TGTGCCAGCAGCCGAGGGAGCCAGCGTTACTCCATTGCCTACGAGCAGTACTTC.

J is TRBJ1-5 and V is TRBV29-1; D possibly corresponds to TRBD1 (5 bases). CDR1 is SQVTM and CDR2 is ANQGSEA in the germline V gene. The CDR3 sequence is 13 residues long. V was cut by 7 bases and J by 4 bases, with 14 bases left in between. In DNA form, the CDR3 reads TGCAGCGCCGGGACGGGGGGGAATCAGCCCCAGCATTTT. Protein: CSAGTGGNQPQHF.

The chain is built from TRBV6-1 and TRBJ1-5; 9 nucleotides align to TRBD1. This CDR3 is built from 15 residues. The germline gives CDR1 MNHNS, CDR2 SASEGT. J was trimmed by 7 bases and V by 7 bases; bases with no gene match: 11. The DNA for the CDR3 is TGTGCCAGCAATCCGCCGGGACAGGGATGGCAGCCCCAGCATTTT. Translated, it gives CASNPPGQGWQPQHF.

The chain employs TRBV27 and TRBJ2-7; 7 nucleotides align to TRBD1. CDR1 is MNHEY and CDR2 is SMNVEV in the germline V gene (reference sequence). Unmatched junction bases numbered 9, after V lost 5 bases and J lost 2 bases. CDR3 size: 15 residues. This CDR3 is CASSLTGTAAYEQYF. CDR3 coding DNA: TGTGCCAGCAGTCTCACCGGGACAGCGGCCTACGAGCAGTACTTC.

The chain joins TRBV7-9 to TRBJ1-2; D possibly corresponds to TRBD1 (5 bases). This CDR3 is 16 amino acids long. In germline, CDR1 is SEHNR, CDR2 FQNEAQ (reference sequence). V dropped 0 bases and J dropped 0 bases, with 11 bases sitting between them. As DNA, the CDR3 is TGTGCCAGCAGCTTAGCGCACTCGGGGCCTAACTATGGCTACACCTTC. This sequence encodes CASSLAHSGPNYGYTF. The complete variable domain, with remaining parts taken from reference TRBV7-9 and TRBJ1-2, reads DTGVSQNPRHKITKRGQNVTFRCDPISEHNRLYWYRQTLGQGPEFLTYFQNEAQLEKSRLLSDRFSAERPKGSFSTLEIQRTEQGDSAMYLCASSLAHSGPNYGYTFGSGTRLTVV.

CDR3 residues: CASTEGARNTIYF. The CDR3, as DNA: TGTGCCAGCACAGAGGGGGCACGGAACACCATATATTTT. This chain joins TRBV25-1 and TRBJ1-3, with 7 bases aligning to TRBD1. This CDR3 spans 13 amino acids. V gave up 7 bases and J gave up 7 bases; unmatched junction bases: 7. CDR1 is MGHDK and CDR2 is SYGVNS in the germline V gene.

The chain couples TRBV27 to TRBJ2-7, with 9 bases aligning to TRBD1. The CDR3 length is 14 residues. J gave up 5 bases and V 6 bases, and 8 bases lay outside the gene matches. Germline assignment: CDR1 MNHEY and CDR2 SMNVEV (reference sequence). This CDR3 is CASRVRDRAHEQYF. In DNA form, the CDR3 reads TGTGCCAGCAGGGTTAGGGACAGGGCACACGAGCAGTACTTC.

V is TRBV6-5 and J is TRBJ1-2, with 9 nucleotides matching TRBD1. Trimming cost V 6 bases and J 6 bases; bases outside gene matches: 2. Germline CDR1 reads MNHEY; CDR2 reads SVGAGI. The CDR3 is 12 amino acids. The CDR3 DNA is TGTGCCAGCAGACAGGGGGCGCATGGCTACACCTTC. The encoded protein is CASRQGAHGYTF.

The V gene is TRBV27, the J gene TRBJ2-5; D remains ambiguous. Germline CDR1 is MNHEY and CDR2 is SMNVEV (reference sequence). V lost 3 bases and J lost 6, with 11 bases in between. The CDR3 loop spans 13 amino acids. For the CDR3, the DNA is TGTGCCAGCAGTTTGGTGGGCACTAAGACCCAGTACTTC. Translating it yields CASSLVGTKTQYF.

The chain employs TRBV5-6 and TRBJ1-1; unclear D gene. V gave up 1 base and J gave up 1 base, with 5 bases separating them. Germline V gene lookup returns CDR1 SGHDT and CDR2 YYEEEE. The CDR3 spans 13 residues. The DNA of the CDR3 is TGTGCCAGCAGCTTGAGGCCGAACACTGAAGCTTTCTTT. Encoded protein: CASSLRPNTEAFF.

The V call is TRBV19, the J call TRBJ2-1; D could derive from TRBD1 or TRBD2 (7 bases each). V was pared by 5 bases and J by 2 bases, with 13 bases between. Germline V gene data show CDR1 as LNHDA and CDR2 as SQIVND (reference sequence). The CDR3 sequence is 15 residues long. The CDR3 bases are TGTGCCAGTAGTCCCAGGGGGGGCCCCTACAATGAGCAGTTCTTC. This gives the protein CASSPRGGPYNEQFF. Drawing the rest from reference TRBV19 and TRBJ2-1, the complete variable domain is DGGITQSPKYLFRKEGQNVTLSCEQNLNHDAMYWYRQDPGQGLRLIYYSQIVNDFQKGDIAEGYSVSREKKESFPLTVTSAQKNPTAFYLCASSPRGGPYNEQFFGPGTRLTVL.

CDR3 DNA: TGTGCCAGCAGTTACTCGCCTAGGGCCTACGAGCAGTACTTC. It is translated as CASSYSPRAYEQYF. This sequence joins TRBV6-5 and TRBJ2-7; unclear D gene. V was cut by 0 bases and J by 2 bases, with 8 bases left in between. This CDR3 contains 14 residues. The V gene's germline CDR1 is MNHEY and CDR2 SVGAGI.

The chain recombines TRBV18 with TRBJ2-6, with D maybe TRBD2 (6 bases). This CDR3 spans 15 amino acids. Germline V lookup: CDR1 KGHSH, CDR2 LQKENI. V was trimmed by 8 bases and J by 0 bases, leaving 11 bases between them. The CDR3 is CASREPSSGANVLTF. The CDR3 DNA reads TGTGCCAGCCGGGAGCCGAGCTCTGGGGCCAACGTCCTGACTTTC.

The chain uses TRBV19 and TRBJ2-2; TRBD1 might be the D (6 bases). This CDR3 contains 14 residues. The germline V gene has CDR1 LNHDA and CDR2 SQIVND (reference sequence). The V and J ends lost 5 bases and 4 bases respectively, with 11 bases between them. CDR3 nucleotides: TGTGCCAGTAGTTTCCAGGGGCGCACCGGGGAGCTGTTTTTT. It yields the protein CASSFQGRTGELFF.